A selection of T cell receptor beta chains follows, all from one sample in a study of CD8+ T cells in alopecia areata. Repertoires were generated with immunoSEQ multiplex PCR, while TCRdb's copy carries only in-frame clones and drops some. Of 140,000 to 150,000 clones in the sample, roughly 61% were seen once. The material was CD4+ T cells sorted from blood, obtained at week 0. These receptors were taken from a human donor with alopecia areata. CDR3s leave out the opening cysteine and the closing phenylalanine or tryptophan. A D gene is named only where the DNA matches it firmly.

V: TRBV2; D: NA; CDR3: ASSPTSGAGQY
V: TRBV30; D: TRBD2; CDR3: AWSVRGGLETQY
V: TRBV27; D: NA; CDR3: ASSLPPDPTQY
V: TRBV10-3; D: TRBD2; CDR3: AKGLAGSTGELF
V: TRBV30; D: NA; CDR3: AWSGPQAQYNSYGYT
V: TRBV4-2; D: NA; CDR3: ASSQGLGTEKLF
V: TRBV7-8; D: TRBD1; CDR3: ASSLTGGQVGYT
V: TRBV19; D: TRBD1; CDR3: ASSMESGQSSNYGYT
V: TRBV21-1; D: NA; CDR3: ASSPRTSRD
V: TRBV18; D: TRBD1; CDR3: ASSLTGGAYNEQF
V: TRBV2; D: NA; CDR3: ASSEGRLGGAF
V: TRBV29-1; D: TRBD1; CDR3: SVRGPPGQGETQY
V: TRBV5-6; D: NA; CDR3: ASGANGDTQY
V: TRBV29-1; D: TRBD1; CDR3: SVGGQGPDEQY
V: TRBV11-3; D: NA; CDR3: ASSLAYSGGGSVYGYT
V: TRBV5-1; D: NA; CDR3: ASSLGGRANVLT
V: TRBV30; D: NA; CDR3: AWSVQTPLH
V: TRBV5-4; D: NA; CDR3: ASSSVGNYGYT
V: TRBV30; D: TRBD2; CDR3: AWSVAGGIQNIQY
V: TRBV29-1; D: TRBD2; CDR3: SVEPLAGVDNEQF
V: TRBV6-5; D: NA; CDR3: ASSYTGSSYEQY
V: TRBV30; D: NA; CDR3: AWSAATDTQY
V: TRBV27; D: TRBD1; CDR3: ASSFSVQGRETQY
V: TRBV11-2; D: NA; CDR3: ASSLNGVNT
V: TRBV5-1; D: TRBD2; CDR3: ASSLAPGGETQY
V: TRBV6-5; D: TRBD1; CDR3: ASQTTGLYTGELF
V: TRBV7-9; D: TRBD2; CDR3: ASSSPGSGGVDEQF
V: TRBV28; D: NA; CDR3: ASRYRAIDTQY
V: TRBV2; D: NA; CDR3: ASSQGGQGNQPQH
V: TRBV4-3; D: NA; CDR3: ASSQQGSGGYT
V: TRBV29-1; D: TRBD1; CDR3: SADRGAGELF
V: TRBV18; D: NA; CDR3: ASSPQRDEAF
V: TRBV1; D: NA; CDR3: TSSRLAGGPRETQY
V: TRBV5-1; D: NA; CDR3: AGSLPGGPNTEAF
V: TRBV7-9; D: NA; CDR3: ASTPGALSSPLH
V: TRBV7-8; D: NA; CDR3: ASSLSHGYEQY
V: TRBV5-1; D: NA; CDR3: ASSLSGGGTEAF
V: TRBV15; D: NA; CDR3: ATSRDAGARGYT
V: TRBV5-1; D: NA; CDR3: ATAPGQTYNEQF
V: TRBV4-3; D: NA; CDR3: ASSRDGGREQF
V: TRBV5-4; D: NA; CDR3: ASSQDQSNYGYT
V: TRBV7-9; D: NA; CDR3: ASSRATMNTEAF
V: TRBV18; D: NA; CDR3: ASSPEGVGQPQH
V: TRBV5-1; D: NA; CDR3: ASSVGRSNEQF
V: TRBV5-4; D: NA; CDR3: ASGPRPF
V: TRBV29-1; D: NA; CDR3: SVSYGTGHSYEQY
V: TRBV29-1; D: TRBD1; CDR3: SVPGQGNTGELF
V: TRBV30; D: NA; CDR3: AWSGTRAF